The source of this T cell receptor beta chain is a study of neoadjuvant anti-PD-1 for oral cavity cancer. Study-wide points: Pretreatment Treg/Th17 ratio correlated inversely with post-treatment tumor clonality. Greater tumor shrinkage accompanied bigger post-treatment sizes of preexisting clones.

This clone was seen just once. Its antigen remains unidentified. V gave up 5 bases and J gave up 0 bases, with 10 bases separating them. CDR3 length equals 14 residues. Germline CDR1 is SGHAT and CDR2 is FQNNGV. Only in-frame clones appear in the TCRdb table, and some are missing; sequencing was by immunoSEQ multiplex PCR. Here the sample spans 6,500 to 7,500 clones, under 55% being singletons. This specimen consisted of tumor tissue, obtained before nivolumab (anti-PD-1) treatment. This sequence joins TRBV11-2 and TRBJ1-2; D is perhaps TRBD1 (6 bases). The receptor was derived from a person between 35 and 79 years old with oral cavity squamous cell carcinoma. Here the CDR3 DNA reads TGTGCCAGCAGCCGACAGGCCACTAACTATGGCTACACCTTC. Translated: CASSRQATNYGYTF.